Below are 22 T cell receptor beta chains sequenced from a single sample in a study of human T cells and chemical hapten exposure. The time point is: patch test 2, 6 weeks after DPC sensitization. Treatment specified: therapeutic diphenylcyclopropenone sensitization with weekly scalp DPC. TCRdb re-called the RACE reads through MiXCR, storing one row per CDR3 protein. The profile shows just over 350,000 distinct CDR3 sequences, under 6.5% of them singletons. Sample: whole blood, taken in connection with sensitization to the hapten diphenylcyclopropenone (DPC). All receptors come from a woman between 18 and 29 years old with alopecia areata. Some clones in this sample may be carry-over from other donors' samples.

This clonotype was counted many times. The chain couples TRBV5-1 to TRBJ2-1; 8 bases are a match to TRBD1. J gave up 10 bases and V 5 bases, and 5 bases lay outside the gene matches. The CDR3 runs 12 residues. The V gene's germline CDR1 is SGHRS and CDR2 YFSETQ. The CDR3 DNA is TGCGCCAGCAGTCCAGGGGGCTTAGAGCAGTTCTTC. Translating it yields CASSPGGLEQFF.

This clonotype was seen many times. The genes are TRBV7-3 and TRBJ2-2; D is undetermined. Trimming removed 3 bases at V and 2 bases at J, with 1 base between. Germline V lookup: CDR1 SGHTA, CDR2 FQGTGA. The CDR3 extends over 12 amino acids. The CDR3 DNA follows: TGTGCCAGCAGCTTCAACACCGGGGAGCTGTTTTTT. Its protein is CASSFNTGELFF.

This clonotype was recorded at least ten times. The genes are TRBV7-9 and TRBJ1-2, with a weak D call TRBD1 (5 bases). V was shortened by 5 bases and J by 5 bases, with 12 bases between the two germline ends. CDR3 length: 13 amino acids. Germline-derived CDR1 and CDR2 are SEHNR and FQNEAQ (reference sequence). The CDR3 sequence is CASSRDSLYGYTF. CDR3 bases: TGTGCCAGCAGCCGAGACAGCTTATATGGCTACACCTTC.

The chain has TRBV6-5 and TRBJ2-3, with TRBD1 identical over 7 bases. The V gene's germline CDR1 is MNHEY and CDR2 SVGAGI. V lost 6 bases, J lost 3 bases, and 12 bases stayed unmatched. The CDR3 runs to 16 residues. The CDR3 bases are TGTGCCAGCAGGTACGGAAGACAGGGAGAAACAGATACGCAGTATTTT. This sequence encodes CASRYGRQGETDTQYF.

This clonotype was observed many times. V is TRBV7-8 and J is TRBJ1-5, with a possible D match to TRBD1 (5 bases). Germline CDR1 is SGHVS and CDR2 is FQNEAQ. The CDR3 consists of 13 residues. V was clipped by 2 bases and J by 9 bases, with 11 bases between them. CDR3 sequence (DNA): TGTGCCAGCAGCTTATCCAGGGAGAGGCCCCAGCATTTT. Protein product: CASSLSRERPQHF. The full variable domain, with the rest looked up from reference TRBV7-8 and TRBJ1-5, is GAGVSQSPRYKVAKRGQDVALRCDPISGHVSLFWYQQALGQGPEFLTYFQNEAQLDKSGLPSDRFFAERPEGSVSTLKIQRTQQEDSAVYLCASSLSRERPQHFGDGTRLSIL.

In this sample, this clonotype turned up a few times. The chain links TRBV5-5 to TRBJ1-2, with D maybe TRBD1 (5 bases). V dropped 3 bases and J dropped 1 base, with 13 bases sitting between them. Germline lookup yields CDR1 SGHKS and CDR2 YYEKEE (reference sequence). CDR3 size: 15 residues. The CDR3 is CASSSPGRINYGYTF. Here the CDR3 DNA reads TGTGCCAGCAGCTCACCGGGACGGATTAACTATGGCTACACCTTC.

This clonotype has ten or more counts. The gene calls are TRBV7-2 and TRBJ1-5; D gene unclear. This CDR3 is built from 11 residues. Germline-derived CDR1 and CDR2 are SGHTA and FQGNSA. Between the trimmed V and J ends, which lost 1 base and 10 bases, there was a span of 5 bases. The CDR3 sequence: CASSLGGPQHF. The CDR3 DNA is TGTGCCAGCAGCTTAGGAGGACCCCAGCATTTT.

The V call is TRBV5-1, the J call TRBJ2-1; a weak D match, TRBD2 (6 bases). This CDR3 spans 15 amino acids. V lost 5 bases and J lost 7, with 19 bases in between. CDR1 and CDR2 from the germline V gene are SGHRS and YFSETQ. CDR3 sequence (DNA): TGCGCCAGCAGTTACGTCCCGGGACTCGAAAATGAGCAGTTCTTC. Amino acids: CASSYVPGLENEQFF.

Ten or more counts support this clonotype. The chain joins TRBV28 to TRBJ1-5; D is ambiguous. The CDR3 has 11 amino acids. Per germline, CDR1 MDHEN and CDR2 SYDVKM. Trimming removed 3 bases from V and 6 bases from J, with 3 bases in between. The CDR3 DNA reads as TGTGCCAGCAGTTTGGGTCAGCCCCAGCATTTT. It codes for CASSLGQPQHF.

This clonotype occurred many times. V usage is TRBV27 and J usage is TRBJ1-5; TRBD1 agrees at 8 bases. The CDR3 covers 16 residues. The trim removed 6 bases at V and 1 base at J, leaving 8 bases unmatched. Germline V lookup: CDR1 MNHEY, CDR2 SMNVEV (reference sequence). The CDR3 protein is CASRPGQGGSNQPQHF. The CDR3 region has the DNA TGTGCCAGCAGACCAGGACAGGGCGGGAGCAATCAGCCCCAGCATTTT.

The sample holds a few counts of this clonotype. The chain couples TRBV28 to TRBJ2-6, with D maybe TRBD1 (6 bases). Deletions cut 10 bases from V and 1 base from J, with 23 bases between. Germline V gene data show CDR1 as MDHEN and CDR2 as SYDVKM. CDR3 length equals 18 residues. CDR3 in DNA: TGTGCCACCGCCTTAAATTGGGGACAACTATCTGGGGCCAACGTCCTGACTTTC. Its translation is CATALNWGQLSGANVLTF.

This clonotype has at least ten counts. CDR3 sequence reads: CASRTGANNSPLHF. CDR3 in DNA: TGCGCCAGTCGGACAGGGGCAAATAATTCACCCCTCCACTTT. V usage is TRBV5-1 and J usage is TRBJ1-6, with 9 bases identical to TRBD1. Germline trimming cut 8 bases from V and 5 bases from J; bases unmatched to any gene: 5. CDR3 size: 14 residues. Germline V CDR1 and CDR2: SGHRS, YFSETQ.

The chain employs TRBV9 and TRBJ2-3; unclear D gene. Trimming pared 4 bases from V and 1 base from J, leaving 13 bases between. Germline lookup yields CDR1 SGDLS and CDR2 YYNGEE. This CDR3 is 15 amino acids long. This CDR3 reads CASSQIGRGTDTQYF. CDR3 DNA: TGTGCCAGCAGCCAAATCGGTAGAGGCACAGATACGCAGTATTTT.

This clonotype has a count of ten or more. The chain recombines TRBV6-1 with TRBJ2-7; D call uncertain. The length of the CDR3 is 14 residues. CDR1 and CDR2 from the germline V gene are MNHNS and SASEGT. Trimming took off 2 bases at V and 7 bases at J, with 15 bases between the two ends. Written as DNA, the CDR3 is TGTGCCAGCAGTGAACGAGGCGGTCTGGGGGAGCAGTACTTC. Translating gives CASSERGGLGEQYF.

There are a few counts of this clonotype. The chain uses TRBV2 and TRBJ1-5; D is uncertain. CDR1 SNHLY and CDR2 FYNNEI come from the germline V gene. V was cut by 0 bases and J by 3 bases, with 6 bases left in between. The CDR3 totals 14 residues. Here the CDR3 DNA reads TGTGCCAGCAGTGAAGCCCAGTTCAATCAGCCCCAGCATTTT. Translating it yields CASSEAQFNQPQHF.

This clonotype turned up a few times. This chain uses TRBV4-2 with TRBJ2-1; TRBD1 or TRBD2 may be the D gene (5 bases each). V dropped 6 bases and J dropped 10 bases, with 16 bases sitting between them. The CDR3 covers 13 residues. Germline CDR1 LGHNA, CDR2 YNFKEQ. CDR3 in amino acids: CASRLGTSEEQFF. In DNA, the CDR3 is TGTGCCAGCAGACTCGGGACGTCGGAGGAGCAGTTCTTC.

This clonotype has ten or more counts. J is TRBJ1-6 and V is TRBV20-1, with 7 bases identical to TRBD1. Germline values: CDR1 DFQATT, CDR2 SNEGSKA (reference sequence). V lost 0 bases and J lost 7; bases outside the gene matches: 9. The CDR3 sequence is 16 residues long. CDR3 in DNA: TGCAGTGCTAGAGATATAGGGACAGCACAGAATTCACCCCTCCACTTT. Translated: CSARDIGTAQNSPLHF.

The V gene is TRBV7-2, the J gene TRBJ1-2; D call uncertain. Germline V CDR1 and CDR2: SGHTA, FQGNSA. Trimming cost V 1 base and J 2 bases, with 8 bases left between them. There are 14 residues in the CDR3. CDR3 DNA: TGTGCCAGCAGCTTAGATTCGAGGAACTATGGCTACACCTTC. It is translated as CASSLDSRNYGYTF.

The DNA for the CDR3 is TGCAGCGTGCAGACATCCTACGAGCAGTACTTC. This codes for CSVQTSYEQYF. The V call is TRBV29-1, the J call TRBJ2-7; D is unclear. The CDR3 has 11 residues. In germline, CDR1 is SQVTM, CDR2 ANQGSEA. V dropped 6 bases and J dropped 1 base, with 7 bases sitting between them.

This clonotype was counted a few times. This sequence joins TRBV20-1 and TRBJ1-5; weak D call: TRBD1 (6 bases). CDR1 is DFQATT, CDR2 SNEGSKA, per germline (reference sequence). The CDR3 runs 14 residues. The germline V and J ends were trimmed by 0 bases and 7 bases, with 13 bases remaining between them. CDR3 amino acids: CSAREGASKQPQHF. CDR3 DNA sequence: TGCAGTGCTAGAGAGGGGGCGTCAAAACAGCCCCAGCATTTT.

This clonotype was observed a handful of times. J is TRBJ1-4 and V is TRBV7-8; D is possibly TRBD1 (6 bases). The V end lost 3 bases, the J end lost 7 bases, and 15 bases lay between the germline ends. This CDR3 region has 15 residues. CDR1 and CDR2 (germline): SGHVS, FQNEAQ. The CDR3 DNA follows: TGTGCCAGCAGCTTCGTCAGGGGCGGGAGTGAAAAACTGTTTTTT. Protein product: CASSFVRGGSEKLFF.

J is TRBJ2-7 and V is TRBV28; the match to TRBD2 covers 7 bases. J lost 5 bases, V lost 1 base, and 8 bases had no gene match. CDR3 size: 15 residues. Germline V gene data show CDR1 as MDHEN and CDR2 as SYDVKM. This CDR3 is CASSLSGGLSDEQYF. In DNA form, the CDR3 reads TGTGCCAGCAGTTTATCCGGGGGGTTATCCGACGAGCAGTACTTC. Together with reference TRBV28 and TRBJ2-7, the CDR3 gives the full variable domain: DVKVTQSSRYLVKRTGEKVFLECVQDMDHENMFWYRQDPGLGLRLIYFSYDVKMKEKGDIPEGYSVSREKKERFSLILESASTNQTSMYLCASSLSGGLSDEQYFGPGTRLTVT.